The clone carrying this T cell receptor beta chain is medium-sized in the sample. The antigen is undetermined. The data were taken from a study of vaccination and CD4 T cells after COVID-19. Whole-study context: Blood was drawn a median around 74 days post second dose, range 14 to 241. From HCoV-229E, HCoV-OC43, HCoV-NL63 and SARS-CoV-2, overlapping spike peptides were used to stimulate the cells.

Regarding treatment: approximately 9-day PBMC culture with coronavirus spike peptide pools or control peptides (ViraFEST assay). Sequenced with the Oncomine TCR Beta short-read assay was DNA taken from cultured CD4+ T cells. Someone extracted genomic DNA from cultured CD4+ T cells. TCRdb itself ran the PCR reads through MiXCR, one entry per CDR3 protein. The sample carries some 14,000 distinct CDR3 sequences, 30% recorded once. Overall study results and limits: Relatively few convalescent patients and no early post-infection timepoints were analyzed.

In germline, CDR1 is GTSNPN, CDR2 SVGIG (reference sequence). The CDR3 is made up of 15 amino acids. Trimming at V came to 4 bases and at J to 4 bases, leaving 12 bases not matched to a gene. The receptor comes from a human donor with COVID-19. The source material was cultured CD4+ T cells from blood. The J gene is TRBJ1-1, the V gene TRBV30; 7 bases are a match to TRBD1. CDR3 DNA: TGTGCCTGGAATCAACTTAAATCAGGGGGCACTGAAGCTTTCTTT. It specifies CAWNQLKSGGTEAFF.